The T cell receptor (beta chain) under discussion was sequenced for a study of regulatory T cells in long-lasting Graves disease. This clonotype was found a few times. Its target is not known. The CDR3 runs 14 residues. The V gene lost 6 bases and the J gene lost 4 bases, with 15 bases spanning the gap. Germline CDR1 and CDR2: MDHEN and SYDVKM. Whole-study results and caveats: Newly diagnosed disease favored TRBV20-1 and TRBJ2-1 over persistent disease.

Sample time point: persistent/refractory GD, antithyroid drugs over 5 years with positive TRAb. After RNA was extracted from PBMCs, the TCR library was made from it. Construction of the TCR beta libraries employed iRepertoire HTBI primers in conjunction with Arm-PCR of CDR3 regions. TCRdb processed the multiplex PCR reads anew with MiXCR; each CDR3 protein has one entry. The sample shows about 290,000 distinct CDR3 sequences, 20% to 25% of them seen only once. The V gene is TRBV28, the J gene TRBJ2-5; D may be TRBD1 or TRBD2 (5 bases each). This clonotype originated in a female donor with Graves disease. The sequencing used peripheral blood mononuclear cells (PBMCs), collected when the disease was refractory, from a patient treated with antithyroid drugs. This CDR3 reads CASSHLGELETQYF. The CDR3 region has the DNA TGTGCCAGCAGCCATTTGGGGGAGCTAGAGACCCAGTACTTC.